This entry concerns a single T cell receptor beta chain. It has no known antigen specificity. Base qualities were left out, and no much larger clone turns up one base away. TCR beta VDJ combination and CDR3 sequence profiling used genomic DNA as the template. An Illumina HiSeq 2000 was used for TCR repertoire sequencing. Regarding the original processing steps: TRBV/TRBJ rearrangement plots, CDR3 size and DJ length profiles, and Simpson's diversity index were used to evaluate the repertoires. Whichever DNA sequence was most abundant in the deep sequencing data was defined as the immunodominant clone. CDR3 amino acid sequences were checked for sharing between subjects and were compared against published repertoires and the VDJdb database. The raw public data were reprocessed by TCRdb itself: fastp quality trimming at Q25, MiXCR clonotype calling, in-frame beta chains only. Each record represents a unique CDR3 protein, reported with the most common genes and DNA among its rows. TCRdb's processing, not the authors' own work, is the source of the V and J calls. The sample includes about 160,000 distinct CDR3 sequences, with about two thirds observed a single time. 40% to 55% of the sample comes from the top ten.

The patients picked for sequencing were ones in whom flow cytometry had shown an expansion of CD8+CD57+ cells. Severe acquired aplastic anemia was diagnosed in all patients according to International Study of Aplastic Anemia and Agranulocytosis and Camitta criteria. No patient had received any therapy when blood was sampled. In this study, sorted CD4+ and CD8+ T cells from the blood of healthy subjects and of severe aplastic anemia patients had their TCR repertoires deep-sequenced. Patients were enrolled under clinicaltrials.gov protocols 00001620, 01623167, 00001397, 00071045, 00081523 and 00961064 in the USA. Ficoll-Paque density gradient centrifugation was used to isolate peripheral blood mononuclear cells. Before DNA extraction, CD4+ and CD8+ T cells were sorted by FACS or by magnetic beads. The germline V gene encodes CDR1 DFQATT and CDR2 SNEGSKA (reference sequence). After removal of 3 bases from V and 5 bases from J, the junction retains 10 bases not matched to a gene. From the cysteine up to the phenylalanine, the CDR3 has a length of 17 residues. Here the CDR3 DNA is all that survives: 51 bases in frame from base 1.

This sample stems from a study of CD8+CD57+ T cells in acquired aplastic anemia listed by TCRdb under 2018. Background on the whole study: A mean of approximately 3 ug of DNA, ranging from about 0.19 to 30 ug, was extracted from sorted CD4+ and CD8+ cells. A CD8+CD57+ expansion meant a frequency higher than the mean frequency seen in healthy subjects. Overall study outcomes, separate from this receptor: No significant difference in CD8+ Simpson's diversity was found between patients and healthy controls (P=0.060). Around 31 CD8+ CDR3 sequences were shared between patients and controls but appeared highly expressed in patients and within their immunodominant clones.

The receptor comes from a human donor with aplastic anemia. This sequence uses TRBV20-1 and TRBJ2-3, with 14 bases matching TRBD2. The sequenced material came from sorted CD4+, CD8+, or CD8+CD57+ T cells (not recorded which) from PBMCs. The CDR3 region: CSASGAVGTSGGDTQYF. The sequence in DNA is TGCAGTGCTAGCGGGGCCGTGGGGACTAGCGGGGGAGATACGCAGTATTTT.